The clone carrying this TCR beta chain was picked up many times. The trim removed 10 bases at V and 2 bases at J, leaving 6 bases unmatched. The CDR3 sequence is 14 residues long. Germline CDR1 reads MNHEY; CDR2 reads SVGAGI. Using its own MiXCR run on the RT-PCR reads, TCRdb lists one record per CDR3 protein. The sample records 550,000 to 750,000 distinct CDR3 sequences, 12% to 15% being singletons. The receptor comes from a female donor in good health, serving as a healthy control. Sequenced: memory CD4+ T cells from blood. The V gene is TRBV6-5, the J gene TRBJ2-7; 12 bases line up with TRBD2. CDR3 DNA: TGTGCCACCCGAACTAGCGGGGGGACCTACGAGCAGTACTTC. Protein: CATRTSGGTYEQYF.